The T cell receptor beta chain under discussion was sequenced for a study of identical twins. V dropped 3 bases and J dropped 3 bases, with 7 bases sitting between them. The CDR3 covers 12 residues. Germline V CDR1 and CDR2: DFQATT, SNEGSKA (reference sequence). TCRdb analysed the 5' RACE reads with MiXCR anew, one entry per CDR3 protein. The top ten hold under 0.35% of the sample, which has 1.5 million to 2 million distinct CDR3 sequences, around a third seen once. This rearrangement joins TRBV20-1 to TRBJ2-3; no clear D. The sequence derives from a newborn girl in good health. Specimen: cord blood. The chain's CDR3 is CSASPETDTQYF. CDR3 coding DNA: TGCAGTGCTAGTCCGGAGACAGATACGCAGTATTTT.